This TCR beta chain was retrieved from a study of OX40 agonist ivuxolimab in advanced cancers. Germline assignment: CDR1 SEHNR and CDR2 FQNEAQ (reference sequence). Trimming stripped 3 bases from V and 2 bases from J, with 15 bases between. The CDR3 covers 16 residues. Assay used: immunoSEQ multiplex PCR; TCRdb lists only in-frame clones, some missing. The sample lists fewer than 100,000 clones; roughly 80% were seen once. Notes on the study in general: At 0.1 to 3.0 mg/kg and by week 6, CD4+ and CD8+ T cells in the blood had expanded clonally.

For this clone: Its antigen is as yet unknown.

The chain joins TRBV7-9 to TRBJ2-3; D might be TRBD2 (5 bases). Material: CD4+ or CD8+ T cells sorted from blood, obtained in a trial of the OX40 agonist ivuxolimab. This clonotype was obtained from an adult with an advanced solid tumor such as melanoma, head and neck, liver or kidney cancer. The CDR3 DNA follows: TGTGCCAGCAGCTTGGCCGGGGATCTTTTCACAGATACGCAGTATTTT. It encodes CASSLAGDLFTDTQYF.